What follows are 5 T cell receptor beta chains derived from one specimen sequenced in a study of shared clonotypes between healthy human individuals. Method: immunoSEQ multiplex PCR; TCRdb's copy keeps in-frame clones and lacks some. The sample shows about 1 million clones, about 76% of them seen only once. Material: memory CD4+ T cells sorted from blood. The subset: CD45RA-negative fraction. The receptors come from a man between 18 and 35 years old in good health.

The rearrangement uses TRBV5-1 and TRBJ2-1; weak D call: TRBD2 (6 bases). The CDR3 is 16 residues long. The V and J ends lost 0 bases and 8 bases respectively, with 18 bases between them. CDR1 and CDR2 from the germline V gene are SGHRS and YFSETQ. The CDR3 protein is CASSLGVGSGGDEQFF. The DNA for the CDR3 is TGCGCCAGCAGCTTGGGGGTCGGTAGCGGCGGGGATGAGCAGTTCTTC.

V gene TRBV25-1 combines with J gene TRBJ1-2; D is unresolved. CDR1 is MGHDK and CDR2 is SYGVNS in the germline V gene. The CDR3 covers 11 residues. The ends were cut back, 5 bases at V and 8 bases at J, with 9 bases in the middle. The chain's CDR3 is CASSIPGGYTF. The DNA of the CDR3 is TGTGCCAGCAGTATACCCGGCGGCTACACCTTC.

This clone was seen once. This chain connects TRBV20-1 to TRBJ2-7; D is unresolved. V lost 6 bases, J lost 0 bases, and 6 bases lay in between. Germline V gene lookup returns CDR1 DFQATT and CDR2 SNEGSKA (reference sequence). CDR3 size: 11 residues. CDR3 DNA: TGCAGTGCGGAGAGCTCCTACGAGCAGTACTTC. Amino acids: CSAESSYEQYF.

In its sample, this clone was seen a few times. The chain employs TRBV7-4 and TRBJ2-7, with 7 bases aligning to TRBD1. Germline V lookup: CDR1 SGHVT, CDR2 SQSDAQ. The CDR3 consists of 13 residues. The J segment lost 5 bases and the V segment lost 5 bases, leaving 6 bases of the junction unmatched. The CDR3, as DNA: TGTGCCAGCAGCAAAGACAGGGCGCACGAGCAGTACTTC. It codes for CASSKDRAHEQYF.

Many counts were recorded for this clone. V and J are TRBV19 and TRBJ1-6; TRBD1 matches at 7 bases. The CDR3 length is 14 residues. Germline V lookup: CDR1 LNHDA, CDR2 SQIVND (reference sequence). The junction had 4 bases not matched to a gene; V was cut back by 6 bases and J by 5 bases. In nucleotides, the CDR3 is TGTGCCAGTAGAGAAACAGGGGATAATTCACCCCTCCACTTT. Translation: CASRETGDNSPLHF.